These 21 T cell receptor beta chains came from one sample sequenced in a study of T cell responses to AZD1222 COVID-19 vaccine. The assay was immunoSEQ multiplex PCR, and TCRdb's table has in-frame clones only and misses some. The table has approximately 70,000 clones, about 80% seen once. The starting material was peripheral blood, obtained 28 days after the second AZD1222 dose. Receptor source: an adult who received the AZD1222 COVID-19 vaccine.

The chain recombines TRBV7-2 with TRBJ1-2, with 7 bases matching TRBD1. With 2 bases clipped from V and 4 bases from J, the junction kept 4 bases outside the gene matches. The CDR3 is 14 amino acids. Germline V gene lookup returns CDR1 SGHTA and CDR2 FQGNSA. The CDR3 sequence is CASSLTGVGYGYTF. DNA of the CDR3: TGTGCCAGCAGCTTAACAGGGGTGGGCTATGGCTACACCTTC.

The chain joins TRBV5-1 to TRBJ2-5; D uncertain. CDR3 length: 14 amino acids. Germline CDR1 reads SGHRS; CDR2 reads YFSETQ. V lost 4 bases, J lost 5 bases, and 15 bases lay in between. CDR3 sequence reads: CASSRTPRDETQYF. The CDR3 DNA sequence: TGCGCCAGCAGCCGGACCCCCCGCGATGAGACCCAGTACTTC.

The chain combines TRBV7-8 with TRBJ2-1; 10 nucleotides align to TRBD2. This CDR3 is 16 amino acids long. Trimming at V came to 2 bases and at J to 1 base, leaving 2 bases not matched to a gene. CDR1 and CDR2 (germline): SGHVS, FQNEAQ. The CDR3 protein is CASSLTSGVSYNEQFF. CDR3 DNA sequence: TGTGCCAGCAGCTTAACTAGCGGGGTTTCCTACAATGAGCAGTTCTTC. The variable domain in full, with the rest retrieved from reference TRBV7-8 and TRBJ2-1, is GAGVSQSPRYKVAKRGQDVALRCDPISGHVSLFWYQQALGQGPEFLTYFQNEAQLDKSGLPSDRFFAERPEGSVSTLKIQRTQQEDSAVYLCASSLTSGVSYNEQFFGPGTRLTVL.

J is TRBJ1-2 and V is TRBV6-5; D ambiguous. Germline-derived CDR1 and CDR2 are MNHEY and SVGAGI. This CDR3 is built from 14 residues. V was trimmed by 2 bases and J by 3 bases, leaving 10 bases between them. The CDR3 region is CASSYQGSYYGYTF. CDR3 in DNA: TGTGCCAGCAGTTACCAAGGGTCGTACTATGGCTACACCTTC.

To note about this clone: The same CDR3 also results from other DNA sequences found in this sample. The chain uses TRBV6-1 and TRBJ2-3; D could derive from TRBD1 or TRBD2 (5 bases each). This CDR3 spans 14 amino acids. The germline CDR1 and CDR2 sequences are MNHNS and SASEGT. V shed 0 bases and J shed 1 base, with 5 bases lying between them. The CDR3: CASSEAGGTDTQYF. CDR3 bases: TGTGCCAGCAGTGAAGCGGGGGGCACAGATACGCAGTATTTT.

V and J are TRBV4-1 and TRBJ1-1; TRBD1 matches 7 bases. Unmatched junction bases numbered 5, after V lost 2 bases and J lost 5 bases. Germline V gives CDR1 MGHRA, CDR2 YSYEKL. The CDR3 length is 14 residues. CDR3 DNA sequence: TGCGCCAGCAGCCAACAGGGGGTGAGGACTGAAGCTTTCTTT. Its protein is CASSQQGVRTEAFF.

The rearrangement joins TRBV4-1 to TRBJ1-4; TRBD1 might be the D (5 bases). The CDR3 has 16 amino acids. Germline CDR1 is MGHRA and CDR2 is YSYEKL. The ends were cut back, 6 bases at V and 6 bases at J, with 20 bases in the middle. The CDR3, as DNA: TGCGCCAGCAGTCTCCATCAGACAGACCGATATGAAAAACTGTTTTTT. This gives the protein CASSLHQTDRYEKLFF.

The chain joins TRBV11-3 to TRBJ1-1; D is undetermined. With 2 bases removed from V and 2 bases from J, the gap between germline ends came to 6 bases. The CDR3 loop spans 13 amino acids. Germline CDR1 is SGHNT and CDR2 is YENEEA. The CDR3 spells CASSLLGNTEAFF. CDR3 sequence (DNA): TGTGCCAGCAGCTTACTCGGAAACACTGAAGCTTTCTTT. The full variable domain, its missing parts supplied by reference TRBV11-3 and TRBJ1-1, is EAGVVQSPRYKIIEKKQPVAFWCNPISGHNTLYWYLQNLGQGPELLIRYENEEAVDDSQLPKDRFSAERLKGVDSTLKIQPAELGDSAVYLCASSLLGNTEAFFGQGTRLTVV.

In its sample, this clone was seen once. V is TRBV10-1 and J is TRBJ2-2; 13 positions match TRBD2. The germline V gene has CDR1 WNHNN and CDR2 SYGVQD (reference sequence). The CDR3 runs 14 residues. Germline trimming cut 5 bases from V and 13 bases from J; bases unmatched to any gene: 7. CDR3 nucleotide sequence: TGCGCCAGCAGTCGCACTAGCGGGGGGGCGGTGCTGTTTTTT. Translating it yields CASSRTSGGAVLFF.

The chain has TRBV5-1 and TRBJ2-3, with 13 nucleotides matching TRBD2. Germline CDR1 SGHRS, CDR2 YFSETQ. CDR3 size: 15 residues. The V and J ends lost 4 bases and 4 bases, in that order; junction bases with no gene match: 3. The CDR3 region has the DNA TGCGCCAGCAGCACTAGCGGGGGGGCCTCAGATACGCAGTATTTT. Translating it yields CASSTSGGASDTQYF.

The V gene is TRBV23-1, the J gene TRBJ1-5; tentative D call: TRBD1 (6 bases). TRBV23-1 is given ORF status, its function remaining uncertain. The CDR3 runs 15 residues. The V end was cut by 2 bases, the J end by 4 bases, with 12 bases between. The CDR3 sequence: CASSQPDSPNQPQHF. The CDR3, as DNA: TGCGCCAGCAGTCAACCGGACAGCCCTAATCAGCCCCAGCATTTT.

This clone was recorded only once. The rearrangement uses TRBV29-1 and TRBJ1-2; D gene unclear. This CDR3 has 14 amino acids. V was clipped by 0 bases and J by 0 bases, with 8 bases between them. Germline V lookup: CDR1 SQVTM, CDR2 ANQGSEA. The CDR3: CSVEEGPTNYGYTF. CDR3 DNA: TGCAGCGTTGAAGAAGGACCAACTAACTATGGCTACACCTTC.

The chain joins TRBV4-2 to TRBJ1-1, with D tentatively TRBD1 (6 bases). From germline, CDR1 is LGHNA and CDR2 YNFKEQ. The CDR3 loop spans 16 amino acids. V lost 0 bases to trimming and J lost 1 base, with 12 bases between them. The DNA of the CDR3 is TGTGCCAGCAGCCAAGATTGGGGGGGCTCGAACACTGAAGCTTTCTTT. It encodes CASSQDWGGSNTEAFF.

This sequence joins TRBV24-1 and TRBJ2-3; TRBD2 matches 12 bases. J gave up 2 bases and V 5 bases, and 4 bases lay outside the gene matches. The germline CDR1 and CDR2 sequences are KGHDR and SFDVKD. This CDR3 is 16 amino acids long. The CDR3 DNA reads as TGTGCCACCAGTGGTACTAGCGGGGGGCACACAGATACGCAGTATTTT. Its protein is CATSGTSGGHTDTQYF.

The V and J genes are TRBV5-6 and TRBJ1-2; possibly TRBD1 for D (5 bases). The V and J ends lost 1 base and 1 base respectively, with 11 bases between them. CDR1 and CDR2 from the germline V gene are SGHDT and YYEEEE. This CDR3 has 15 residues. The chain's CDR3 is CASSLYGGVNYGYTF. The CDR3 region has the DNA TGTGCCAGCAGCTTGTATGGGGGAGTTAACTATGGCTACACCTTC.

CDR3 DNA: TGCGCCAGCAGCCAAGGATTCAATCAGCCCCAGCATTTT. This codes for CASSQGFNQPQHF. The J gene is TRBJ1-5, the V gene TRBV4-1; D not resolved. Germline V gene lookup returns CDR1 MGHRA and CDR2 YSYEKL. Trimming took 1 base from V and 3 from J, leaving 4 bases between them. The CDR3 contains 13 residues.

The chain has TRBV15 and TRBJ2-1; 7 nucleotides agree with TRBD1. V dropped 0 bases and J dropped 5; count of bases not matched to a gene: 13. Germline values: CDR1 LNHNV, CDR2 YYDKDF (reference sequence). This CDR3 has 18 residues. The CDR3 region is CATSRESIGDSGNNEQFF. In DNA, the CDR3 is TGTGCCACCAGCAGAGAAAGCATTGGGGACAGCGGTAACAATGAGCAGTTCTTC.

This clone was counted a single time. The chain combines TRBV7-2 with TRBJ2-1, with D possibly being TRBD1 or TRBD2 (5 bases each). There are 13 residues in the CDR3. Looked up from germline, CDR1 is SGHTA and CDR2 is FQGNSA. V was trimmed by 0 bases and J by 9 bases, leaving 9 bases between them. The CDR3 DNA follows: TGTGCCAGCAGCTTAGCGGAAGGGACTGAGCAGTTCTTC. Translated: CASSLAEGTEQFF.

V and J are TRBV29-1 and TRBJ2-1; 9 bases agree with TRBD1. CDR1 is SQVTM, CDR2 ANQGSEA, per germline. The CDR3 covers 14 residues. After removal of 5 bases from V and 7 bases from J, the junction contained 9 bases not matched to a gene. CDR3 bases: TGCAGCGTTATTGTGGACAGGGGCTCTAATGAGCAGTTCTTC. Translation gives CSVIVDRGSNEQFF.

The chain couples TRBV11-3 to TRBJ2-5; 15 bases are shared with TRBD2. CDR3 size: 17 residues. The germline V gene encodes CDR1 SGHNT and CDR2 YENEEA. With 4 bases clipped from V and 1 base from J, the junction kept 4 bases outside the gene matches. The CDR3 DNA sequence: TGTGCCAGCAGCTCCCGGACTAGCGGGGGGGCCCAAGAGACCCAGTACTTC. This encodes CASSSRTSGGAQETQYF.

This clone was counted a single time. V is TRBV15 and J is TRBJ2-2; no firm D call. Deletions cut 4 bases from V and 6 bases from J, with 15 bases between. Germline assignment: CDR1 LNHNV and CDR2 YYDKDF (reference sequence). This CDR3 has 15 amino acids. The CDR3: CATSTWTAGAGELFF. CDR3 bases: TGTGCCACCAGCACTTGGACCGCAGGTGCCGGGGAGCTGTTTTTT.